This T cell receptor beta chain was obtained from a study of tumor and adjacent non-tumor tissue in lung cancer. About the research overall: Histology: 12 adenocarcinoma, a couple of squamous cell carcinoma, 1 small cell lung cancer. Study-level findings and limits: Normal lung showed higher cumulative top 100 clone frequency than tumor. TCR diversity was significantly greater in tumor than normal lung tissue. Higher tumor TCR diversity was associated with shorter survival.

The CDR3 is 16 amino acids. Germline V gives CDR1 MDHEN, CDR2 SYDVKM. The template was RNA from unsorted bulk tissue. The normal lung tissue was taken more than 3 cm from the tumor edge. Worth noting for this clonotype: Its cognate antigen is unknown. Germline and junction disagree at one end, which may indicate a read error.

A modified ARM-PCR protocol with three rounds of nested PCR amplified TCRbeta. One entry per CDR3 protein results from TCRdb running MiXCR on the multiplex PCR reads. The table shows 94,000 or so distinct CDR3 sequences, with roughly 77% occurring only once. The sequence derives from a woman between 50 and 59 years old with non-small cell lung cancer. This rearrangement joins TRBV28 to TRBJ1-5; maybe TRBD1 (6 bases). The sample consisted of distant non-tumor lung tissue. Here the CDR3 DNA reads TGTGCCAGTAGTCGTAGAACAGGGCTGGGCAATCAGTCCCAGCATTTT. Translation gives CASSRRTGLGNQSQHF. The entire variable domain, with the rest obtained from reference TRBV28 and TRBJ1-5, is as follows: DVKVTQSSRYLVKRTGEKVFLECVQDMDHENMFWYRQDPGLGLRLIYFSYDVKMKEKGDIPEGYSVSREKKERFSLILESASTNQTSMYLCASSRRTGLGNQSQHFGDGTRLSIL.